This entry concerns a single TCR beta chain. This sample is drawn from a study of blood T cells in healthy people across ages. Combining a sample-barcoded 5' primer with a J-beta primer mix, a second PCR ran for 7 to 11 cycles. From the 5' RACE reads, TCRdb called clonotypes with MiXCR, one entry per CDR3 protein. The sample shows about 1.8 million distinct CDR3 sequences, around 48% of them seen only once. The TCR was taken from a woman aged 40 to 50 in good health. The sample consisted of blood.

The CDR3: CASSEWRTGKYEQYF. The CDR3 region has the DNA TGTGCCAGCAGTGAATGGAGGACAGGGAAATACGAGCAGTACTTC. The chain joins TRBV25-1 to TRBJ2-7, with 8 bases that match TRBD1. The J segment lost 4 bases and the V segment lost 1 base, leaving 6 bases of the junction unmatched. This CDR3 comprises 15 residues. CDR1 and CDR2 (germline): MGHDK, SYGVNS.